One sample yielded the 2 T cell receptor beta chains listed below, sequenced in a study of T cells in Graves' hyperthyroidism and ophthalmopathy. The TCR beta CDR3 regions underwent amplification using RNA transcripts as the source. The TCR CDR3 was amplified in a first-round RT-PCR using the HTBI primer set. MiXCR, run by TCRdb on the multiplex PCR reads, gives a single entry per CDR3 protein. The top ten hold roughly a sixth of the sample, which has over 450,000 distinct CDR3 sequences, under 20% seen once. Sample: blood. All receptors derive from a woman aged 18-29 years with Graves' ophthalmopathy.

This clonotype was seen many times. Written as DNA, the CDR3 is TGTGCCAGCGGATTGGGACGCCGTCTTGGTGAAGCTTTCTTT. It is translated as CASGLGRRLGEAFF. The rearrangement links TRBV28 to TRBJ1-1, with TRBD1 as a possible D gene (5 bases). CDR1 is MDHEN, CDR2 SYDVKM, per germline. The CDR3 has 14 amino acids. The V gene lost 8 bases and the J gene lost 7 bases, with 20 bases spanning the gap.

This clonotype was observed a few times. V gene TRBV29-1 combines with J gene TRBJ1-1, with D possibly being TRBD1 (6 bases). CDR1 and CDR2 (germline): SQVTM, ANQGSEA. V was clipped by 3 bases and J by 0 bases, with 11 bases between them. This CDR3 contains 14 residues. CDR3 in DNA: TGCAGCGTTGAGAGGGGGGGGCTGAACACTGAAGCTTTCTTT. Protein product: CSVERGGLNTEAFF.